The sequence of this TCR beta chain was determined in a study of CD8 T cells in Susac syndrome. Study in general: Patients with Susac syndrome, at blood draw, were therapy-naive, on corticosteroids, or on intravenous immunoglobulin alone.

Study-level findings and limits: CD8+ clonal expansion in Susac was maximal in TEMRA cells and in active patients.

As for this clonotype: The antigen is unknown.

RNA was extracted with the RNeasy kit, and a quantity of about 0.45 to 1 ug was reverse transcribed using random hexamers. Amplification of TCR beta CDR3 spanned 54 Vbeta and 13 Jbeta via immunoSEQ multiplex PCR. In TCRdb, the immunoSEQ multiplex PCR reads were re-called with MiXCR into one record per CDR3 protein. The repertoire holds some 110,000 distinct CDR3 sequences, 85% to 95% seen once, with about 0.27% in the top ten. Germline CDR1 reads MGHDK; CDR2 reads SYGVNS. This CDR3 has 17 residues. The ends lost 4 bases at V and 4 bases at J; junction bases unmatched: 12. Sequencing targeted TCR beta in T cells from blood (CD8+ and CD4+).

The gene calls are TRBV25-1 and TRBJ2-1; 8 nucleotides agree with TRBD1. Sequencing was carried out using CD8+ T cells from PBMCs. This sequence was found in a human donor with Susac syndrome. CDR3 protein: CASSAQGAERVYNEQFF. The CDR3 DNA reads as TGTGCCAGCAGTGCCCAGGGGGCCGAGCGGGTTTACAATGAGCAGTTCTTC.